Listed here are 3 T cell receptor beta chains from one sample, sequenced in a study of blood T cell repertoires in COVID-19. Sequenced by immunoSEQ multiplex PCR; TCRdb stores in-frame clones only, minus some. Of about 38,000 clones listed, approximately 86% are singletons. The sequenced sample was peripheral blood. These receptors came from a human donor in a cohort sampled during active COVID-19.

The rearrangement joins TRBV7-8 to TRBJ1-2, with TRBD1 matching 9 bases. With V trimmed by 3 bases and J by 5 bases, 4 bases remained unmatched. Germline CDR1 reads SGHVS; CDR2 reads FQNEAQ. The CDR3 covers 14 residues. The CDR3 loop reads CASSFDRGLYGYTF. CDR3 nucleotide sequence: TGTGCCAGCAGCTTTGACAGGGGGTTGTATGGCTACACCTTC.

This clone has a single count. This chain uses TRBV11-2 with TRBJ2-3; 9 nucleotides agree with TRBD1. J lost 5 bases, V lost 5 bases, and 8 bases had no gene match. Looked up from germline, CDR1 is SGHAT and CDR2 is FQNNGV. The CDR3 runs 15 residues. The CDR3 nucleotides are TGTGCCAGCAGCCCCCGGGACAGGGACGGAGATACGCAGTATTTT. Its protein is CASSPRDRDGDTQYF.

The chain links TRBV10-3 to TRBJ2-1; the D is unclear. The V end lost 3 bases, the J end lost 4 bases, and 16 bases lay between the germline ends. Looked up from germline, CDR1 is ENHRY and CDR2 is SYGVKD. This CDR3 comprises 16 residues. CDR3 sequence reads: CAISDYPTSNYNEQFF. The CDR3 bases are TGTGCCATCAGTGACTACCCGACTTCCAATTACAATGAGCAGTTCTTC.